Sample share makes the clone carrying this T cell receptor beta chain medium-sized (0.01 to 0.1%). Its antigen is unidentified. The V gene's germline CDR1 is LGHNA and CDR2 YSLEER. This CDR3 contains 16 residues. After removal of 3 bases from V and 4 bases from J, the junction contained 4 bases not matched to a gene. The record originates from a study of cytomegalovirus exposure and HLA in healthy donors. General observations from the study: TCR beta chain V- and J-gene trimming was linked, in a later analysis, to a missense variant in DCLRE1C. In vitro testing confirmed a few CMV-associated chains as specific for CMV antigens.

Use of 60 Vbeta and 13 Jbeta primers characterized the PCR. Sequenced by immunoSEQ multiplex PCR; TCRdb stores in-frame clones only, minus some. The table has around 130,000 clones, less than 85% seen once. The TCR sequence derives from a male donor in good health and CMV-seronegative. The sequenced sample was PBMCs. The chain has TRBV4-3 and TRBJ1-4; TRBD1 agrees at 11 bases. The CDR3 protein is CASSHGQGAGNEKLFF. The CDR3 bases are TGCGCCAGCAGCCACGGACAGGGGGCCGGTAATGAAAAACTGTTTTTT.